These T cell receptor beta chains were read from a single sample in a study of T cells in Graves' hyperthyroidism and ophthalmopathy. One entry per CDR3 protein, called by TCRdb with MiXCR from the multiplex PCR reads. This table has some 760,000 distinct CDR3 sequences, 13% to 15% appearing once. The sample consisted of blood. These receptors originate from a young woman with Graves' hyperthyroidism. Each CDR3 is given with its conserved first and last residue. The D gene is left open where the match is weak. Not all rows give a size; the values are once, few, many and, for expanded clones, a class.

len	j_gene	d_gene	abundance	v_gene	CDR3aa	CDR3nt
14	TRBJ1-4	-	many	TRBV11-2	CASSLQQGDEKLFF	TGTGCCAGCTCCCTTCAACAGGGAGATGAAAAACTGTTTTTT
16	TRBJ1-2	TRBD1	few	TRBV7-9	CASSTRQGSKGYGYTF	TGTGCCAGCAGCACCCGACAGGGGAGTAAGGGCTATGGCTACACCTTC
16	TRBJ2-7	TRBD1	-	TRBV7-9	CASSLVPGQGDNEQYF	TGTGCCAGCAGCTTAGTACCGGGACAGGGGGACAACGAGCAGTACTTC
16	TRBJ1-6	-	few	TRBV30	CAWSVSMVGGGSPLHF	TGTGCCTGGAGTGTCTCCATGGTCGGGGGGGGTTCACCCCTCCACTTT
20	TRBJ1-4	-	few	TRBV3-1	CASSHLKFRAGPPTNEKLFF	TGTGCCAGCAGCCATCTTAAGTTCAGAGCCGGGCCCCCAACTAATGAAAAACTGTTTTTT
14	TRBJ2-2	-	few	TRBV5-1	CASSLSTLTGELFF	TGCGCCAGCAGCTTATCGACCCTCACCGGGGAGCTGTTTTTT
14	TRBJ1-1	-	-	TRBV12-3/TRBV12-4	CASSFGREDTEAFF	TGTGCCAGCAGTTTCGGCAGGGAGGACACTGAAGCTTTCTTT
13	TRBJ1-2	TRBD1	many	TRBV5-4	CASGGQGNYGYTF	TGTGCCAGCGGGGGACAGGGAAACTATGGCTACACCTTC
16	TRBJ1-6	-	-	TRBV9	CASSVAIGGDNSPLHF	TGTGCCAGCAGCGTAGCGATAGGAGGGGATAATTCACCCCTCCACTTT
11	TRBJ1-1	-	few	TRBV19	CASIKGGKAFF	TGTGCCAGTATAAAAGGAGGGAAGGCTTTCTTT
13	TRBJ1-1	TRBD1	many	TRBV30	CAWSGTGVTEAFF	TGTGCCTGGAGTGGGACAGGGGTAACTGAAGCTTTCTTT
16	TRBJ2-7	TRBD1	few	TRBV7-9	CASSSRWTGGTYEQYF	TGTGCCAGCAGCTCTAGGTGGACAGGGGGGACCTACGAGCAGTACTTC
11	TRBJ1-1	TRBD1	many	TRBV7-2	CASHRGPEAFF	TGTGCCAGCCACAGGGGGCCTGAAGCTTTCTTT
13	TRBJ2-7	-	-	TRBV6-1	CASRETGSYEQYF	TGTGCCAGCAGGGAGACGGGCTCCTACGAGCAGTACTTC
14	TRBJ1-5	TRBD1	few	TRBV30	CAWSGTGVEQPQHF	TGTGCCTGGAGTGGGACAGGGGTTGAGCAGCCCCAGCATTTT
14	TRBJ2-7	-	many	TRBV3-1	CASSQALGAYEQYF	TGTGCCAGCAGCCAGGCCTTGGGGGCCTACGAGCAGTACTTC
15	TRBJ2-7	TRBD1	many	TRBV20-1	CSARLPGQGFGEQYF	TGCAGTGCTAGACTACCGGGACAGGGGTTCGGCGAGCAGTACTTC
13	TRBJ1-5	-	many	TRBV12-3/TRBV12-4	CASTLYSNQPQHF	TGTGCCAGCACCCTATATAGCAATCAGCCCCAGCATTTT
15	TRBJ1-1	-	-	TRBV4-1	CASSLEDTRNTEAFF	TGCGCCAGCAGCCTTGAGGACACCCGGAACACTGAAGCTTTCTTT
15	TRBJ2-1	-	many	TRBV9	CASSTHTASYNEQFF	TGTGCCAGCAGCACCCACACAGCCTCCTACAATGAGCAGTTCTTC
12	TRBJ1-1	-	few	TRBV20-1	CSARKGYTEAFF	TGCAGTGCTAGAAAGGGGTACACTGAAGCTTTCTTT
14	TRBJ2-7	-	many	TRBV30	CAWSVGGRSYEQYF	TGTGCCTGGAGTGTAGGGGGACGGTCCTACGAGCAGTACTTC
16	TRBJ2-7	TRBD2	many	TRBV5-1	CASSWTLTSGSYEQYF	TGCGCCAGCAGCTGGACCCTGACTAGCGGGAGCTACGAGCAGTACTTC
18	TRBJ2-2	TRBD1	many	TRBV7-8	CASSLAIWVGGSTGELFF	TGTGCCAGCAGCTTAGCTATTTGGGTAGGGGGCAGCACCGGGGAGCTGTTTTTT
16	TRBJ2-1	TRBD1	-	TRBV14	CASSPRAGTGYNEQFF	TGTGCCAGCAGCCCCAGAGCCGGGACAGGATACAATGAGCAGTTCTTC
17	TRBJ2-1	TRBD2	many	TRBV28	CASRGIAGSAINNEQFF	TGTGCCAGCAGGGGAATAGCGGGGTCCGCTATTAACAATGAGCAGTTCTTC
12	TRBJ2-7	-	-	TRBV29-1	CSVVIVGDEQYF	TGCAGCGTCGTGATCGTGGGGGACGAGCAGTACTTC
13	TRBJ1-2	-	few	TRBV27	CASSRTDNYGYTF	TGTGCCAGCAGTCGGACAGACAACTATGGCTACACCTTC
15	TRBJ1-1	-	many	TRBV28	CASIRSNTPNTEAFF	TGTGCCAGCATCCGGTCGAACACACCGAACACTGAAGCTTTCTTT
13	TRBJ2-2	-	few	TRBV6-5	CASSYVSTGELFF	TGTGCCAGCAGTTACGTGAGCACCGGGGAGCTGTTTTTT
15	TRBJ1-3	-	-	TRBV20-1	CSARPRDTVENTIYF	TGCAGTGCTAGACCCCGGGACACCGTGGAAAACACCATATATTTT
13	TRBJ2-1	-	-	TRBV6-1	CASSLAGWDEQFF	TGTGCCAGCAGTTTGGCGGGATGGGATGAGCAGTTCTTC
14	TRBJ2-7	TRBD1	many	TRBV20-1	CSASTGRPTYEQYF	TGCAGTGCCTCGACAGGGCGACCGACCTACGAGCAGTACTTC
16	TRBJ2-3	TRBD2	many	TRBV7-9	CASSSGLAGETDTQYF	TGTGCCAGCAGCTCCGGACTAGCGGGAGAAACAGATACGCAGTATTTT
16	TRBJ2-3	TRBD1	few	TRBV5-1	CASSFSTGGGTDTQYF	TGCGCCAGCAGCTTCTCCACAGGGGGTGGCACAGATACGCAGTATTTT
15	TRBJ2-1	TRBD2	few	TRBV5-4	CASSLPGLAHNEQFF	TGTGCCAGCAGCTTGCCGGGACTAGCCCACAATGAGCAGTTCTTC
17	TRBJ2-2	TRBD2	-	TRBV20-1	CSARDSLAGWNTGELFF	TGCAGTGCTAGAGATTCCCTAGCGGGGTGGAACACCGGGGAGCTGTTTTTT
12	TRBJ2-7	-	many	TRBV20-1	CSARGDTYEQYF	TGCAGTGCTAGAGGAGACACCTACGAGCAGTACTTC
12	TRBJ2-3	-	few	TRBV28	CASRPATDTQYF	TGTGCCAGCAGACCGGCTACAGATACGCAGTATTTT
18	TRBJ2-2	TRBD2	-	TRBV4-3	CASTHQNWRENNTGELFF	TGCGCCAGCACCCACCAAAACTGGCGGGAGAATAACACCGGGGAGCTGTTTTTT
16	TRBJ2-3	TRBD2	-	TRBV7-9	CASSTRASGGTDTQYF	TGTGCCAGCAGCACGAGGGCTAGCGGGGGGACAGATACGCAGTATTTT
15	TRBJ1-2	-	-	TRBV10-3	CAISESNRASYGYTF	TGTGCCATCAGTGAATCAAACAGGGCCAGCTATGGCTACACCTTC
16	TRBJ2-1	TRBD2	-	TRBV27	CASWRAGVGHWNEQFF	TGTGCCAGCTGGAGGGCGGGAGTTGGCCACTGGAATGAGCAGTTCTTC
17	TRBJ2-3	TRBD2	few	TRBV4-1	CASSRPPLAGGTDTQYF	TGCGCCAGCAGCCGCCCCCCACTAGCGGGAGGGACAGATACGCAGTATTTT
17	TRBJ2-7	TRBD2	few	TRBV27	CASSPGTSGRYTYEQYF	TGTGCCAGCAGCCCCGGGACTAGCGGGAGGTACACCTACGAGCAGTACTTC
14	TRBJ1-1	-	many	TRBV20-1	CSAPHFQGFTEAFF	TGCAGTGCTCCTCACTTCCAGGGGTTCACTGAAGCTTTCTTT
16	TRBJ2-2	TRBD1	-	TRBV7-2	CASSLARGRGTGELFF	TGTGCCAGCAGCTTAGCCAGGGGGCGGGGCACCGGGGAGCTGTTTTTT
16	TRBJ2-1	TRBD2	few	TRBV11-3	CASSSRLAGTYNEQFF	TGTGCCAGCAGCTCCAGACTAGCGGGAACCTACAATGAGCAGTTCTTC
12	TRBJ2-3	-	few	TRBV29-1	CSVLGKTDTQYF	TGCAGCGTGCTGGGGAAGACAGATACGCAGTATTTT
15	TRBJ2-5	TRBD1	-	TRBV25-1	CASSGQPGGSETQYF	TGTGCCAGCAGTGGACAACCAGGGGGCTCGGAGACCCAGTACTTC
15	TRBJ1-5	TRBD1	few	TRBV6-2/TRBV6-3	CASSYSTRGNQPQHF	TGTGCCAGCAGTTACTCGACCAGGGGGAATCAGCCCCAGCATTTT
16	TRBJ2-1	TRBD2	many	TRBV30	CAWTPGAGASYNEQFF	TGTGCCTGGACCCCCGGGGCGGGAGCGTCCTACAATGAGCAGTTCTTC
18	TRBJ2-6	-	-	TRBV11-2	CASSLNSGGGSGANVLTF	TGTGCCAGCAGCTTAAACTCAGGGGGAGGCTCTGGGGCCAACGTCCTGACTTTC
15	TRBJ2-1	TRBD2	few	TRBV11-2	CASSLTSGSRDEQFF	TGTGCCAGCAGCTTGACTAGCGGGAGTAGGGATGAGCAGTTCTTC
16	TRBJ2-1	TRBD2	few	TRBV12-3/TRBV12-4	CASLPGEGRVGYEQFF	TGTGCCAGCCTCCCGGGCGAGGGGAGGGTTGGGTATGAGCAGTTCTTC
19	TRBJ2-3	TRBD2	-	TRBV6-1	CASSTLGLAGGFETDTQYF	TGTGCCAGCTCAACCCTCGGGCTAGCGGGAGGGTTTGAGACAGATACGCAGTATTTT
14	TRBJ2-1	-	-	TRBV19	CASSMLGVPNEQFF	TGTGCCAGTAGTATGTTAGGGGTCCCCAATGAGCAGTTCTTC
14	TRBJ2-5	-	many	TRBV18	CASSLAVIQETQYF	TGTGCCAGCTCACTGGCGGTCATTCAAGAGACCCAGTACTTC
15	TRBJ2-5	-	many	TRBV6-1	CASRRTEPLTASQYF	TGTGCCAGCAGACGGACGGAACCCTTAACGGCGTCCCAGTACTTC